Sequencing of this T cell receptor beta chain was carried out in a study of chemoradiotherapy in HPV16-positive cancers. Overall study: Candidate HPV-specific clones and shared TCR motifs came from a couple of HPV16-positive patients. Whole-study results and caveats: HPV-responsive T-cell expansion during chemoradiotherapy was linked to improved recurrence-free survival in HPV16-positive patients.

Repertoires were sampled repeatedly during chemoradiotherapy. Generated by immunoSEQ multiplex PCR, the TCRdb table keeps only in-frame clones and is missing some. Seen here are some 28,000 clones, about 80% observed once, and the top ten hold roughly 5.5%. This clone has a single count. The antigen is undetermined. Looked up from germline, CDR1 is SGHTA and CDR2 is FQGNSA. The ends lost 1 base at V and 5 bases at J; junction bases unmatched: 7. The CDR3 loop spans 16 amino acids. This specimen was blood, taken from a patient who underwent chemoradiotherapy. The chain links TRBV7-2 to TRBJ2-4; 8 bases agree with TRBD1. This receptor was obtained from a human donor with HPV-associated anogenital cancer. CDR3 sequence (DNA): TGTGCCAGCAGCTTAGGGGGGCAGGGGGCTCAAAACATTCAGTACTTC. It encodes CASSLGGQGAQNIQYF.